The T cell receptor beta chain under discussion was sequenced for a study of identical twins. The CDR3 extends over 12 amino acids. TCRdb called the 5' RACE reads again in MiXCR, with one record for every CDR3 protein. The table shows about 470,000 distinct CDR3 sequences, with more than 20% occurring only once. This sample also belongs to another study, concerning T cells expressing NK-cell markers. Per that study: Out of eight donors sequenced, seven tested HCMV-seropositive and the remaining one seronegative. In several donors, these clonotypes also led the CD3+CD56-NKG2C+ fraction.

The V gene is TRBV21-1, the J gene TRBJ2-4; TRBD2 is taken as the D call from the table, unchecked against the DNA. TRBV21-1 is assigned pseudogene status. This sequence originates from a woman between 18 and 29 years old in good health. Sample: CD4+ T cells sorted from blood. The CDR3 loop is CASTLYRGGQYF. The CDR3 DNA reads TGTGCCAGCACCCTCTATAGAGGAGGGCAGTACTTC.